The 21 T cell receptor beta chains below come from one sample, sequenced in a study of T cell responses to AZD1222 COVID-19 vaccine. Libraries were prepared by immunoSEQ multiplex PCR; TCRdb keeps only in-frame clonotypes and omits some of them. This sample has 150,000 to 200,000 clones, with 80% to 95% found just once. The source was peripheral blood, collected on day 0 of AZD1222 vaccination. The receptors shown here come from an adult in good health.

The V gene is TRBV3-1 (or the pseudogene TRBV3-2), the J gene TRBJ1-2; TRBD1 might be the D (5 bases). The CDR3 contains 13 residues. Deletions cut 4 bases from V and 3 bases from J, with 9 bases between. Germline V CDR1 and CDR2: LGHDT, YNNKEL (reference sequence). DNA for the CDR3: TGTGCCAGCAGCCCCCGGGGGTACTATGGCTACACCTTC. Amino acid sequence: CASSPRGYYGYTF.

The gene calls are TRBV4-2 and TRBJ2-5; TRBD2 agrees at 11 bases. The CDR3 spans 17 residues. Trimming cost V 3 bases and J 5 bases; bases outside gene matches: 11. Germline V gene sequence: CDR1 LGHNA, CDR2 YNFKEQ. The CDR3 protein is CASSQSASGGSGETQYF. The CDR3 DNA reads as TGTGCCAGCAGCCAGAGCGCTAGCGGGGGGTCGGGGGAGACCCAGTACTTC.

The chain couples TRBV2 to TRBJ1-2; D gene uncertain. Germline V gene lookup returns CDR1 SNHLY and CDR2 FYNNEI. The CDR3 consists of 12 residues. Trimming removed 4 bases from V and 4 bases from J, with 7 bases in between. CDR3 in DNA: TGTGCCAGCAGTGTCAACCCCTATGGCTACACCTTC. Amino acids: CASSVNPYGYTF.

The chain couples TRBV3-1 (or the pseudogene TRBV3-2) to TRBJ2-4; D uncertain. V lost 0 bases and J 1 base, leaving 13 bases between the germline ends. This CDR3 region has 17 residues. Germline V gene sequence: CDR1 LGHDT, CDR2 YNNKEL (reference sequence). The CDR3 nucleotides are TGTGCCAGCAGCCAAGATTCGGTACGGACCGCCAAAAACATTCAGTACTTC. Translating gives CASSQDSVRTAKNIQYF.

This chain links TRBV12-3 or TRBV12-4 with TRBJ2-1, with 8 nucleotides matching TRBD2. This CDR3 contains 13 residues. Trimming removed 5 bases from V and 10 bases from J; junction bases left unmatched: 7. In DNA, the CDR3 is TGTGCCAGCAGTCCGCCGGAGCGGGGGGAGCAGTTCTTC. Protein sequence: CASSPPERGEQFF.

CDR3 loop: CASLTGTEQYF. The CDR3 bases are TGTGCCAGCCTGACAGGGACCGAGCAGTACTTC. This chain uses TRBV2 with TRBJ2-7; 7 bases fit TRBD1. Germline V gene lookup returns CDR1 SNHLY and CDR2 FYNNEI. With V trimmed by 8 bases and J by 6 bases, 4 bases remained unmatched. The length of the CDR3 is 11 residues.

This clone was seen just once. The J gene is TRBJ2-7, the V gene TRBV2; D perhaps matches TRBD1 (6 bases). Germline V gene data show CDR1 as SNHLY and CDR2 as FYNNEI. Trimming cost V 4 bases and J 3 bases, with 10 bases left between them. The CDR3 loop spans 13 amino acids. The CDR3 loop reads CASSGQGNYEQYF. For the CDR3, the DNA is TGTGCCAGCAGTGGTCAGGGGAACTACGAGCAGTACTTC.

The gene calls are TRBV11-2 and TRBJ2-4, with D unclear. Germline V gene data show CDR1 as SGHAT and CDR2 as FQNNGV. The CDR3 spans 17 residues. Between the trimmed V and J ends, which lost 1 base and 0 bases, there was a span of 13 bases. CDR3 residues: CASSLGGLAPAKNIQYF. The CDR3 DNA follows: TGTGCCAGCAGCTTAGGCGGTTTGGCTCCAGCCAAAAACATTCAGTACTTC.

V gene TRBV27 combines with J gene TRBJ1-5, with TRBD1 matching 8 bases. There are 14 residues in the CDR3. V was pared by 8 bases and J by 0 bases, with 3 bases of the junction left unmatched. CDR1 and CDR2 (germline): MNHEY, SMNVEV (reference sequence). The CDR3 region is CASGDRGSNQPQHF. The DNA for the CDR3 is TGTGCCAGCGGAGACAGGGGTAGCAATCAGCCCCAGCATTTT.

This rearrangement joins TRBV6-5 to TRBJ2-7; 8 bases match TRBD1. Germline CDR1 reads MNHEY; CDR2 reads SVGAGI. The length of the CDR3 is 15 residues. V lost 6 bases and J lost 7; bases outside the gene matches: 14. The CDR3 bases are TGTGCCAGCAGCTATCAGGGGGCGTTCCCTGGGGAGCAGTACTTC. It translates to CASSYQGAFPGEQYF.

CDR3 DNA: TGTGCCAGCAGCCCCCGAGGGGCCCTATACAATGAGCAGTTCTTC. Amino acids: CASSPRGALYNEQFF. The chain is built from TRBV7-3 and TRBJ2-1; D is perhaps TRBD1 or TRBD2 (5 bases each). Germline CDR1 SGHTA, CDR2 FQGTGA. This CDR3 comprises 15 residues. With 5 bases removed from V and 4 bases from J, the gap between germline ends came to 15 bases.

The CDR3 is CASSQGRPTNTEAFF. The DNA of the CDR3 is TGTGCCAGCAGCCAAGGTCGGCCGACAAACACTGAAGCTTTCTTT. The rearrangement uses TRBV3-1 (or the pseudogene TRBV3-2) and TRBJ1-1, with D hard to call. This CDR3 region has 15 residues. The V gene's germline CDR1 is LGHDT and CDR2 YNNKEL (reference sequence). Trimming removed 1 base at V and 2 bases at J, with 11 bases between.

This chain joins TRBV30 and TRBJ2-1, with 7 bases aligning to TRBD2. V gave up 0 bases and J gave up 4 bases; unmatched junction bases: 9. This CDR3 is built from 16 residues. The germline gives CDR1 GTSNPN, CDR2 SVGIG (reference sequence). The CDR3 DNA reads as TGTGCCTGGAGTGTGGTCGAAGCGGGGCAGTACAATGAGCAGTTCTTC. Encoded protein: CAWSVVEAGQYNEQFF.

The chain carries TRBV12-5 and TRBJ1-1; a weak D match, TRBD1 (6 bases). CDR1 and CDR2 from the germline V gene are LGHNT and FRNRAP. The CDR3 length is 15 residues. Trimming left V 6 bases short and J 1 base short, with 15 bases between. The CDR3 loop reads CASGPSQGGNTEAFF. CDR3 DNA sequence: TGTGCTAGTGGACCATCACAGGGAGGGAACACTGAAGCTTTCTTT. The full variable domain, its missing parts supplied by reference TRBV12-5 and TRBJ1-1, is DARVTQTPRHKVTEMGQEVTMRCQPILGHNTVFWYRQTMMQGLELLAYFRNRAPLDDSGMPKDRFSAEMPDATLATLKIQPSEPRDSAVYFCASGPSQGGNTEAFFGQGTRLTVV.

The J gene is TRBJ1-2, the V gene TRBV6-2 or TRBV6-3, with unresolved D. The V end was cut by 3 bases, the J end by 2 bases, with 4 bases between. The length of the CDR3 is 12 residues. CDR1 and CDR2 from the germline V gene are MNHEY and SVGEGT. The chain's CDR3 is CASSYPNYGYTF. DNA for the CDR3: TGTGCCAGCAGTTATCCCAACTATGGCTACACCTTC.

The V and J genes are TRBV2 and TRBJ2-1, with D possibly matching TRBD1 (5 bases). Germline CDR1 is SNHLY and CDR2 is FYNNEI. The CDR3 has 14 residues. Deletions cut 8 bases from V and 12 bases from J, with 23 bases between. This CDR3 is CASAEDSNHRGQFF. CDR3 DNA sequence: TGTGCCAGCGCCGAAGACAGCAACCATAGGGGGCAGTTCTTC. Looking up the rest from reference TRBV2 and TRBJ2-1 gives the full variable domain: EPEVTQTPSHQVTQMGQEVILRCVPISNHLYFYWYRQILGQKVEFLVSFYNNEISEKSEIFDDQFSVERPDGSNFTLKIRSTKLEDSAMYFCASAEDSNHRGQFFGPGTRLTVL.

This chain connects TRBV5-8 to TRBJ2-5; 9 bases are shared with TRBD1. Trimming removed 6 bases from V and 2 bases from J; junction bases left unmatched: 11. The germline V gene encodes CDR1 SGHTS and CDR2 YDEGEE. The CDR3 runs to 16 residues. CDR3 nucleotide sequence: TGTGCCAGCATCCCCGGGACAGGGCCCCTTCAAGAGACCCAGTACTTC. It encodes CASIPGTGPLQETQYF.

This clone appeared a single time. An end of the junction differs from the germline gene, which may be a read error. This rearrangement joins TRBV7-7 to TRBJ2-7, with D perhaps matching TRBD2 (5 bases). Germline values: CDR1 SSHAT, CDR2 FNYEAQ (reference sequence). This CDR3 comprises 14 residues. Here the CDR3 reads CASSLGDGLYEQYF. The CDR3 DNA reads as TGTGCTAGCAGCTTGGGAGACGGCCTCTACGAGCAGTACTTC.

The gene calls are TRBV4-1 and TRBJ1-3; possible D gene TRBD1, 5 bases. The germline gives CDR1 MGHRA, CDR2 YSYEKL. CDR3 length: 16 amino acids. Trimming cost V 3 bases and J 4 bases, with 16 bases left between them. CDR3 protein: CASSHPAGKGGNTIYF. The DNA for the CDR3 is TGCGCCAGCAGCCACCCGGCAGGGAAGGGAGGAAACACCATATATTTT.

The chain joins TRBV30 to TRBJ2-7, with D hard to call. The CDR3 totals 13 residues. The V end lost 5 bases, the J end lost 0 bases, and 11 bases lay between the germline ends. Germline-derived CDR1 and CDR2 are GTSNPN and SVGIG (reference sequence). The CDR3 nucleotides are TGTGCCTGGTCTAAAGGGCGCTCCTACGAGCAGTACTTC. This codes for CAWSKGRSYEQYF.

The chain employs TRBV3-1 (or the pseudogene TRBV3-2) and TRBJ2-2, with a tentative D call TRBD2 (7 bases). V lost 4 bases and J 6 bases, leaving 15 bases between the germline ends. This CDR3 has 15 amino acids. Germline loops: CDR1 LGHDT, CDR2 YNNKEL (reference sequence). The CDR3 protein is CASSPAGGRAGELFF. The CDR3 DNA is TGTGCCAGCAGCCCAGCCGGGGGGCGGGCCGGGGAGCTGTTTTTT.